This T cell receptor beta chain was observed in a study of blood T cell repertoires in COVID-19. As for the study in general: Material from acute and convalescent COVID-19 was sourced from the United States, Italy and Spain. T cells, B-cell-depleted T cells, or PBMCs provided the cDNA or gDNA that served as material.

The germline V gene encodes CDR1 MNHNY and CDR2 SVGAGI (reference sequence). Unmatched junction bases numbered 10, after V lost 3 bases and J lost 11 bases. The CDR3 totals 14 residues. Original analysis: Scientists estimated how many nucleated cells there were by amplifying reference gene primers. Assay used: immunoSEQ multiplex PCR; TCRdb lists only in-frame clones, some missing. Clone size and V and J calls were adopted from that table, with D and trimming inferred from the DNA. The table records roughly 130,000 clones, 86% of them present only once. Sequenced material: peripheral blood. This TCR came from a man aged 40-49 years with acute or convalescent COVID-19. The V and J genes are TRBV6-6 and TRBJ1-5; 7 bases are shared with TRBD1. The CDR3 is CASSYGQALGAQHF. In DNA form, the CDR3 reads TGTGCCAGCAGTTATGGACAGGCCCTCGGGGCCCAGCATTTT.